A selection of T cell receptor beta chains follows, all from one sample in a study of shared clonotypes between healthy human individuals. Sequenced by immunoSEQ multiplex PCR; TCRdb stores in-frame clones only, minus some. The sample contains about 960,000 clones, 76% of which appear only once. The sample consisted of memory CD4+ T cells sorted from blood. The receptor set was obtained from a man aged 18 to 29 in good health. The CDR3 runs from the conserved cysteine through the conserved F or W. A D gene is named only where the DNA matches it firmly. Part of the rows lack a size; the others show once, few, many or a class for expanded clones.

J gene | clone size | D gene | V gene | CDR3 protein | CDR3 DNA
TRBJ2-7 | - | TRBD1 | TRBV7-9 | CASSLGQGAIYEQYF | TGTGCCAGCAGCTTAGGACAGGGGGCGATCTACGAGCAGTACTTC
TRBJ2-7 | - | - | TRBV10-1 | CASSESSSYEQYF | TGCGCCAGCAGTGAGTCGTCCTCCTACGAGCAGTACTTC
TRBJ1-2 | many | - | TRBV7-8 | CASSLRAAGSNYGYTF | TGTGCCAGCAGCTTACGGGCGGCAGGGAGTAACTATGGCTACACCTTC
TRBJ1-1 | - | - | TRBV25-1 | CASSGLQGTEAFF | TGTGCCAGCAGTGGCTTACAGGGCACTGAAGCTTTCTTT
TRBJ1-2 | - | TRBD1 | TRBV18 | CASSPSGTGIASYTF | TGTGCCAGCTCACCCTCCGGGACAGGGATTGCCAGCTACACCTTC
TRBJ1-1 | - | TRBD1 | TRBV4-3 | CASSQGQGKNTEAFF | TGCGCCAGCAGCCAAGGACAGGGGAAGAACACTGAAGCTTTCTTT
TRBJ1-5 | - | TRBD1 | TRBV6-6 | CASSSGQGALNQPQHF | TGTGCCAGCAGTTCCGGACAGGGGGCTCTCAATCAGCCCCAGCATTTT
TRBJ1-2 | - | - | TRBV6-5 | CASSPGLNYGYTF | TGTGCCAGCAGTCCAGGGCTTAACTATGGCTACACCTTC
TRBJ2-6 | - | TRBD1 | TRBV6-5 | CASRSTGAGANVLTF | TGTGCCAGCAGGTCAACAGGGGCTGGGGCCAACGTCCTGACTTTC
TRBJ2-2 | - | TRBD1 | TRBV2 | CASSSPTGGVTGELFF | TGTGCCAGCAGTTCCCCGACAGGGGGGGTAACCGGGGAGCTGTTTTTT
TRBJ2-1 | - | TRBD2 | TRBV10-2 | CASKDKLAGGPLSSYNEQFF | TGCGCCAGCAAGGATAAACTAGCGGGAGGGCCCTTGAGCTCCTACAATGAGCAGTTCTTC
TRBJ2-5 | few | TRBD2 | TRBV6-4 | CASGGEQETQYF | TGTGCCAGCGGGGGGGAACAAGAGACCCAGTACTTC
TRBJ2-7 | - | - | TRBV7-2 | CASSLVGFRSYEQYF | TGTGCCAGCAGCTTAGTAGGGTTCAGGTCCTACGAGCAGTACTTC
TRBJ1-1 | - | - | TRBV6-5 | CATLGVNTEAFF | TGTGCCACCCTGGGGGTGAACACTGAAGCTTTCTTT
TRBJ2-2 | - | - | TRBV14 | CASSHGTGELFF | TGTGCCAGCAGCCACGGGACCGGGGAGCTGTTTTTT
TRBJ1-2 | - | TRBD1 | TRBV19 | CASTFGQANYGYTF | TGTGCCAGTACGTTTGGACAGGCTAACTATGGCTACACCTTC
TRBJ1-2 | - | - | TRBV29-1 | CSVERSYYGYTF | TGCAGCGTTGAAAGGTCCTACTATGGCTACACCTTC
TRBJ2-5 | - | - | TRBV28 | CASLNLETQYF | TGTGCCAGCCTCAATTTAGAGACCCAGTACTTC
TRBJ2-4 | - | - | TRBV5-1 | CASSLQGRSDIQYF | TGCGCCAGCAGCTTACAGGGGAGGTCGGACATTCAGTACTTC
TRBJ1-2 | - | - | TRBV18 | CASSPPRGSDNYGYTF | TGTGCCAGCTCACCACCCCGGGGGTCCGATAACTATGGCTACACCTTC
TRBJ1-6 | - | - | TRBV6-1 | CASSVVDSPLHF | TGTGCCAGCAGTGTAGTTGATTCACCCCTCCACTTT
TRBJ2-5 | - | TRBD1 | TRBV14 | CASSHWTGGQETQYF | TGTGCCAGCAGCCACTGGACAGGGGGCCAAGAGACCCAGTACTTC
TRBJ1-1 | - | - | TRBV5-1 | CASSLVQGSITEAFF | TGCGCCAGCAGCTTGGTGCAGGGAAGCATCACTGAAGCTTTCTTT
TRBJ2-3 | - | - | TRBV4-1 | CASSQGGTSGTDTQYF | TGCGCCAGCAGCCAAGGAGGTACGAGTGGAACAGATACGCAGTATTTT